This note documents a single TCR beta chain sequence. Antigen unknown. Primers: 60 Vbeta forward and 13 Jbeta reverse. Profiling relied on immunoSEQ multiplex PCR, and the TCRdb table lists in-frame clones only, not all of them. The sample holds about 160,000 clones; 75% to 80% are singletons and the top ten take around 0.98%. The source of the sample is a study of cytomegalovirus exposure and HLA in healthy donors. Background on the study: Earlier work reported around 110 million unique TCR beta sequences from about 180 million T cells.

The germline gives CDR1 SGHAT, CDR2 FQNNGV. CDR3 size: 15 residues. Trimming pared 2 bases from V and 0 bases from J, leaving 10 bases between. Broader study findings: A few chains linked to CMV were shown in vitro to be specific for CMV antigens.

Sequenced material: PBMCs. The chain employs TRBV11-2 and TRBJ1-1, with D hard to call. This TCR came from a woman between 50 and 59 years old in good health and CMV-seropositive. CDR3 nucleotides: TGTGCCAGCAGCTTATTCCGACAAATGAACACTGAAGCTTTCTTT. Protein sequence: CASSLFRQMNTEAFF.